The entry below describes one TCR beta chain. Its specificity is unknown. This CDR3 has 16 residues. Per germline, CDR1 GTSNPN and CDR2 SVGIG (reference sequence). J was trimmed by 5 bases and V by 1 base; bases with no gene match: 11. These data come from a study of early stage breast cancer tumors. Study findings and constraints: Chain pairing and CD4, CD8 or FOXP3 expression were not captured.

Profiling relied on immunoSEQ multiplex PCR, and the TCRdb table lists in-frame clones only, not all of them. Here the sample spans fewer than 70,000 clones, about 74% being singletons. The source material was blood. This clonotype originated in a person aged 25 to 39 with breast cancer. V gene TRBV30 combines with J gene TRBJ2-7, with 10 nucleotides matching TRBD1. CDR3 amino acids: CAWSEPLGTGDHEQYF. The CDR3 nucleotides read TGTGCCTGGAGTGAGCCTCTCGGGACAGGGGACCACGAGCAGTACTTC.